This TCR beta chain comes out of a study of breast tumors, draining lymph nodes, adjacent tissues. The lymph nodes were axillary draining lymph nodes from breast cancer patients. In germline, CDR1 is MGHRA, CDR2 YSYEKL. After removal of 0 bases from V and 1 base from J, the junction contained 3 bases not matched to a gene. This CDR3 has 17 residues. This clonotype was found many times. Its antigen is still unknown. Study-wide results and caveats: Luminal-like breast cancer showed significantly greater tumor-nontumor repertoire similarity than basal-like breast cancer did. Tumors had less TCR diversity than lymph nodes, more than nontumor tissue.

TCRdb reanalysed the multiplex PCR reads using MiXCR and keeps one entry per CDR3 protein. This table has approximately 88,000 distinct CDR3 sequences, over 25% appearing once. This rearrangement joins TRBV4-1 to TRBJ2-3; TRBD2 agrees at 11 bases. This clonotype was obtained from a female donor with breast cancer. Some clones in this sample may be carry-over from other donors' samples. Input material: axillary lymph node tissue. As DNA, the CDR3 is TGCGCCAGCAGCCAAGATGGGACTAGCGGCCGCACAGATACGCAGTATTTT. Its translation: CASSQDGTSGRTDTQYF.